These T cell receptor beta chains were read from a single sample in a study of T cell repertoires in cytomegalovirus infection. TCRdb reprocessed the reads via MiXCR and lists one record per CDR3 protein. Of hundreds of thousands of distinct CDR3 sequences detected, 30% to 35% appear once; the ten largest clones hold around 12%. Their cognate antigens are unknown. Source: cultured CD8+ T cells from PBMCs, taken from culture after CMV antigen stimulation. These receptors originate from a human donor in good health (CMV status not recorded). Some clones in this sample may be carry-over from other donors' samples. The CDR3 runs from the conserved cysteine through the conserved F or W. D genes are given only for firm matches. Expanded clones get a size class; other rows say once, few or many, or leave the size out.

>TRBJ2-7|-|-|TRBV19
CASSIAGFPYEQYF
TGTGCCAGTAGTATCGCAGGGTTCCCCTACGAGCAGTACTTC
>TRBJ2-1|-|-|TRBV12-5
CASGVGHNEQFF
TGTGCTAGTGGGGTGGGGCACAATGAGCAGTTCTTC
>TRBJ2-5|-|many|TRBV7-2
CASSSPRGATKTQYF
TGTGCCAGCAGCTCCCCTCGCGGGGCGACAAAGACCCAGTACTTC
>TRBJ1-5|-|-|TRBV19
CASSIVRDLHQPQHF
TGTGCCAGTAGTATAGTCAGGGACCTCCATCAGCCCCAGCATTTT
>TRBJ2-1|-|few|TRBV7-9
CASILIEGVLYNEQFF
TGTGCCAGCATCCTAATCGAAGGGGTTCTTTACAATGAGCAGTTCTTC
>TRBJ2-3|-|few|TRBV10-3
CAISESPQSTDTQYF
TGTGCCATCAGTGAGTCGCCGCAGAGCACAGATACGCAGTATTTT
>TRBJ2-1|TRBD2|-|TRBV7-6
CASNQTASGGHNEQFF
TGTGCCAGCAACCAGACGGCTAGCGGGGGGCACAATGAGCAGTTCTTC
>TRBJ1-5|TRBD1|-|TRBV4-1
CASSPDRGANQPQHF
TGCGCCAGCAGCCCCGACAGGGGTGCAAATCAGCCCCAGCATTTT
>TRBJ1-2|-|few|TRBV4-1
CASSQEEGYTF
TGCGCCAGCAGCCAAGAGGAAGGCTACACCTTC
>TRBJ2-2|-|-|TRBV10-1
CASSESVTGELFF
TGCGCCAGCAGTGAAAGTGTCACCGGGGAGCTGTTTTTT
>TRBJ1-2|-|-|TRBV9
CASSVDPRQENYGYTF
TGTGCCAGCAGCGTAGACCCCCGTCAGGAGAACTATGGCTACACCTTC
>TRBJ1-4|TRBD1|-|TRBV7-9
CASIRQGGEKLFF
TGTGCCAGCATAAGACAGGGTGGTGAAAAACTGTTTTTT
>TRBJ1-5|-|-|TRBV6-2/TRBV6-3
CASRFLRDGDQPQHF
TGTGCCAGCAGGTTTCTAAGGGACGGTGATCAGCCCCAGCATTTT
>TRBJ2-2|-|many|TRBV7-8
CASSPRDWSDTGELFF
TGTGCCAGCAGCCCCCGGGACTGGTCGGACACCGGGGAGCTGTTTTTT
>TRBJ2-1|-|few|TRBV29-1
CSVPGTREQFF
TGCAGCGTACCCGGGACTCGCGAGCAGTTCTTC
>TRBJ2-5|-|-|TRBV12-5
CASGLESQETQYF
TGTGCTAGTGGTTTAGAGTCCCAAGAGACCCAGTACTTC
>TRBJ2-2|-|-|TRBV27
CASSLSMQGRYTGELFF
TGTGCCAGCAGTTTATCGATGCAGGGGAGGTACACCGGGGAGCTGTTTTTT
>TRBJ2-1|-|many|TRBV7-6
CASSSPDEGYNEQFF
TGTGCCAGCAGCTCCCCCGACGAAGGATACAATGAGCAGTTCTTC
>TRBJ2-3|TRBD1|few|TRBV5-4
CASSKTGTGVTDTQYF
TGTGCCAGCAGCAAAACCGGGACAGGAGTAACAGATACGCAGTATTTT
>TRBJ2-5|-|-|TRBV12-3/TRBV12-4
CASGGSHQETQYF
TGTGCCAGCGGTGGCAGCCATCAAGAGACCCAGTACTTC
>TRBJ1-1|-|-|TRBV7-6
CASSPPGTPKTEAFF
TGTGCCAGCAGCCCGCCCGGGACTCCGAAGACTGAAGCTTTCTTT
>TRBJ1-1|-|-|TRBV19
CASKRGAGFTEAFF
TGTGCCAGTAAAAGGGGGGCAGGCTTCACTGAAGCTTTCTTT
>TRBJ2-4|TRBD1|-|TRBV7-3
CANSPPGQGAKNIQYF
TGTGCCAACAGCCCCCCCGGACAGGGGGCCAAAAACATTCAGTACTTC
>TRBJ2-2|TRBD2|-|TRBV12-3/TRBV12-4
CASKTGGPGGELFF
TGTGCCAGCAAGACGGGGGGGCCTGGCGGGGAGCTGTTTTTT
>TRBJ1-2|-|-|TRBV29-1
CSVEDGDAGGYTF
TGCAGCGTTGAGGATGGGGACGCTGGGGGCTACACCTTC
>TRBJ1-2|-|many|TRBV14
CASSPFRGPDGYTF
TGTGCCAGCAGCCCTTTTCGAGGTCCGGATGGCTACACCTTC
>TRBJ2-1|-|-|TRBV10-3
CAIRGDTYNEQFF
TGTGCCATCAGGGGGGATACCTACAATGAGCAGTTCTTC
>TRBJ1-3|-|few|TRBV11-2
CASSWGRGNTIYF
TGTGCCAGCAGCTGGGGTCGTGGAAACACCATATATTTT
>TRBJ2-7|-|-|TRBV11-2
CASGRGAVGEQYF
TGTGCCAGCGGGAGGGGGGCGGTCGGCGAGCAGTACTTC
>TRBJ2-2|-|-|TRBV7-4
CASSALTGSGELFF
TGTGCCAGCAGCGCGCTAACAGGGTCCGGGGAGCTGTTTTTT
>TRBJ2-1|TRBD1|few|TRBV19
CASSMRDRANNEQFF
TGTGCCAGTAGTATGAGGGACAGGGCTAACAATGAGCAGTTCTTC
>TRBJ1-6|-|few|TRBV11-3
CASTRISAGNSPLHF
TGTGCCAGCACACGGATTTCCGCGGGTAATTCACCCCTCCACTTT
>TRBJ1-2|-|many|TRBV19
CASSPDSGAYGYTF
TGTGCCAGTAGCCCGGACTCTGGGGCCTATGGCTACACCTTC
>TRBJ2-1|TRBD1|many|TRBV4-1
CASSQLGQDNEQFF
TGCGCCAGCAGCCAACTCGGACAGGACAATGAGCAGTTCTTC
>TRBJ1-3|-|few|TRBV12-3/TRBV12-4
CASSLVGLSGNTIYF
TGTGCCAGCAGTTTGGTGGGTCTTTCTGGAAACACCATATATTTT
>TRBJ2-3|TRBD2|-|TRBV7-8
CASSLEWTSGGIRFPIYTQYF
TGTGCCAGCAGCTTAGAATGGACTAGCGGGGGGATCCGCTTTCCTATTTATACACAGTATTTT
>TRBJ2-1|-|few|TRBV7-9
CASSALEQFF
TGTGCCAGCAGCGCGCTGGAGCAGTTCTTC
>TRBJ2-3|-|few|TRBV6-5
CATWDSLYGTDTQYF
TGTGCCACCTGGGACTCCCTTTACGGCACAGATACGCAGTATTTT
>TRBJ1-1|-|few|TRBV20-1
CSGQGAFF
TGCAGTGGCCAAGGAGCTTTCTTT
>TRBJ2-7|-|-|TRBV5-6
CASRRTEAYEQYF
TGTGCCAGCAGGAGGACAGAGGCCTACGAGCAGTACTTC
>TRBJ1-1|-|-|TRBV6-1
CASSGTVKIMNTEAFF
TGTGCCAGCAGTGGGACAGTGAAAATTATGAACACTGAAGCTTTCTTT
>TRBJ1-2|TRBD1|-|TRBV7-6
CASSSRGGQGAGGYTF
TGTGCCAGCAGCTCCAGGGGGGGACAGGGGGCTGGTGGCTACACCTTC
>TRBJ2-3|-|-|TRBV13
CASSFVGPDRTDTQYF
TGTGCCAGCAGCTTTGTGGGGCCTGATCGCACAGATACGCAGTATTTT
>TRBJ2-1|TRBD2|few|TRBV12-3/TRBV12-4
CASSFTSGGSYNEQFF
TGTGCCAGCAGCTTCACTAGCGGGGGTAGCTACAATGAGCAGTTCTTC
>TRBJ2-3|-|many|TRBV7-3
CASSLTSGGPRGERTDTQYF
TGTGCCAGCAGCTTAACGTCGGGAGGTCCCAGGGGGGAGAGAACAGATACGCAGTATTTT
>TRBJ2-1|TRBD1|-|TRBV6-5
CASTPGTGLFF
TGTGCCAGCACCCCCGGGACAGGATTGTTCTTC
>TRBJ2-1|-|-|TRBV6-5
CASSYSAGVAYNEQFF
TGTGCCAGCAGTTACTCCGCAGGGGTGGCCTACAATGAGCAGTTCTTC